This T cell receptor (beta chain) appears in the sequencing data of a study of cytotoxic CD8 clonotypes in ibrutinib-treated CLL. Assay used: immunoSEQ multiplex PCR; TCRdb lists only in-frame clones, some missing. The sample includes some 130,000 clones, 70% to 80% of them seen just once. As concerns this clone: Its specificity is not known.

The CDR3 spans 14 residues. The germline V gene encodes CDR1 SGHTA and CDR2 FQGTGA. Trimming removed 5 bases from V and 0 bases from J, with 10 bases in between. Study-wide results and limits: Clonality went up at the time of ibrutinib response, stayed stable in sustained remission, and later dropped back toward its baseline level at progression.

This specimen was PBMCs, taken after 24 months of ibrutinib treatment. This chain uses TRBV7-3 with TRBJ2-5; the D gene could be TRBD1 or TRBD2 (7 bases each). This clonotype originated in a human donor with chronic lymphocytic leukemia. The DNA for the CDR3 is TGTGCCAGCAGCAGCGGGACAGACCAAGAGACCCAGTACTTC. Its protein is CASSSGTDQETQYF.